The following is a T cell receptor beta chain sequence with its context. The CDR3 is made up of 18 amino acids. V dropped 4 bases and J dropped 1 base, with 17 bases sitting between them. From germline, CDR1 is SGHVS and CDR2 FQNEAQ. Survey-level TCR beta sequencing used the immunoSEQ assay. The data were produced by immunoSEQ multiplex PCR, yet TCRdb's version contains in-frame clones alone and is incomplete. Of about 68,000 clones in the sample, about 94% were seen once. Specimen: PBMCs. The rearrangement links TRBV7-8 to TRBJ2-6; D not resolved. The receptor's source is a man aged 35 to 55 with rheumatoid arthritis. CDR3 coding DNA: TGTGCCAGCAGCTCATTGATCCTTTTGGGGTCTGGGGCCAACGTCCTGACTTTC. Translation gives CASSSLILLGSGANVLTF.